This T cell receptor (beta chain) was documented in a study of T cell responses to AZD1222 COVID-19 vaccine (dated by TCRdb to the early 2020s). Regarding the complete study: TCR sequencing was performed for 233 trial participants, of whom about 210 were given two doses of AZD1222 and about 25 were given two doses of MenACWY control vaccine. Trial participants were enrolled by age into 18-55, 56-69 and 70-plus year subgroups, with around 150, 28 and 57 TCR-sequenced participants respectively.

On this clone: The antigen this receptor binds is unknown. No base quality information exists; no much larger clone differs at one position.

What the work shows at the level of the full study, not this receptor alone: Reportedly, almost half of the unique spike-specific TCRs recognized epitopes lying outside the regions that are mutated in the B.1.351 and B.1.1.7 variants. Because no day 14 peak-response samples were available, repertoires were characterized only after the peak T cell response. The 56-69-year group was small, and its depth increase did not reach significance, likely because of low power. Conclusions about previously exposed vaccinees are limited because only six or seven AZD1222 recipients were SARS-CoV-2 seropositive at baseline. After two AZD1222 doses, both the breadth and the depth of spike-specific TCRs were significantly higher than at day 0 and than in MenACWY recipients. CD4 TCRs associated with the vaccine covered the entire spike protein, and the dominant responses were in regions 160-218 and 743-854. Participants were mostly white British, with more females than males. The authors suggested clonal diversity may have been underestimated.

The CDR3 regions of human TCRbeta chains were analyzed by immunosequencing. As for the authors' bioinformatics: TCRs in the repertoires were compared against a reference library of SARS-CoV-2-specific TCRs that had been generated with the MIRA antigen-specificity platform. Breadth was defined as the fraction of unique TCRs that were SARS-CoV-2-associated, and depth was defined as the fraction of total T cells that were SARS-CoV-2-associated. Using the MIRA data, each spike-specific TCR was assigned both to the spike region to which the TCR was reactive and to a CD4 or CD8 class. Log10-transformed breadth and depth values were compared by one-way ANOVA with Sidak's multiple comparisons tests. Not all clones reach the TCRdb copy of this immuneACCESS table, which keeps in-frame sequences only. Checked studies attribute under half of the gap to unresolved V genes and leave the rest unexplained. That table furnishes V, J and clone size, whereas the DNA furnished D and trimming. Within this sample are around 140,000 clones, with 80% to 95% of them counted one time only. The biggest ten clones account for roughly 3.3% of the sample.

The time point label here, explained by the study, means: about 28 days (+/-7) after the second vaccine dose. Because spike-specific TCR depth and breadth did not differ between the two schedules, AZD1222 recipients who got a second dose at roughly 4 weeks were pooled with those who got a second dose at roughly 12 weeks. The vaccinee samples were drawn from two UK trials, COV001 and COV002, one of which was a single-blind randomized controlled phase 2/3 trial testing AZD1222 (ChAdOx1 nCoV-19) in healthy adults. For TCRbeta chain sequencing, PBMC samples were collected from trial participants at day 0 and at day 28 after the second dose. This receptor was obtained from an adult who received the AZD1222 COVID-19 vaccine. This specimen consisted of peripheral blood, obtained 28 days after the second AZD1222 dose.

The DNA sequence follows: TGTGCCAGCAGCCAAGTCTCCTCCCCAACTCCTCCCTACACCTTC. Its translation reads: CASSQVSSPTPPYTF. The chain couples TRBV14 to TRBJ1-2; the D gene is not confidently resolved. Reading from cysteine to phenylalanine, the CDR3 counts 15 amino acids. Only the CDR3 DNA is retained, 45 bases long and in frame from the first base. CDR1 and CDR2, looked up from the germline V gene, are SGHDN and FVKESK. The junction carries 19 bases between V and J, which are trimmed by 1 base and 10 bases respectively.